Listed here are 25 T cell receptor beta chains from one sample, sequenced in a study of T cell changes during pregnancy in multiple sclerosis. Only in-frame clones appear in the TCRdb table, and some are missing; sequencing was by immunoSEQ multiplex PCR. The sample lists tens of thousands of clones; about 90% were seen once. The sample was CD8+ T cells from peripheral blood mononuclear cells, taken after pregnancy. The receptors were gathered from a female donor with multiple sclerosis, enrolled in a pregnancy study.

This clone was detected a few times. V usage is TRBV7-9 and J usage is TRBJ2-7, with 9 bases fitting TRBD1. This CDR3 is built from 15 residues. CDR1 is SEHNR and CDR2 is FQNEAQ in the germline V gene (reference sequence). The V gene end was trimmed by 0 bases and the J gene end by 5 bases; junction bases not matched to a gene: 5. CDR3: CASSLAAGTGNEQYF. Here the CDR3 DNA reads TGTGCCAGCAGCTTAGCCGCCGGGACAGGGAACGAGCAGTACTTC.

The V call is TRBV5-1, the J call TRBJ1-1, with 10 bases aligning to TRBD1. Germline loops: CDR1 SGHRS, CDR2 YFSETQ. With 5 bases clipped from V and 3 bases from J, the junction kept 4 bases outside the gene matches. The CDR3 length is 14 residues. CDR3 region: CASSWTGGDTEAFF. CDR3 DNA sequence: TGCGCCAGCAGTTGGACAGGGGGGGACACTGAAGCTTTCTTT.

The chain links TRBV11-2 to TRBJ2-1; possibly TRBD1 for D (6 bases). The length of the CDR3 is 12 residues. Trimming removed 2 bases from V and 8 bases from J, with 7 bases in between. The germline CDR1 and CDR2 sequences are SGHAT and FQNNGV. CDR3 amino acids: CASSLWGHEQFF. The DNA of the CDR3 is TGTGCCAGCAGCTTATGGGGGCATGAGCAGTTCTTC.

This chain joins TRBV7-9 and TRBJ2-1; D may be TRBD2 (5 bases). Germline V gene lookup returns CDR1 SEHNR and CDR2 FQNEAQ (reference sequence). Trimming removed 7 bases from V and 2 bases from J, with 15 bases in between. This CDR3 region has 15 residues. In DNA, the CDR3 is TGTGCCAGCATGGTGAGCGGAGCGGCCTACAATGAGCAGTTCTTC. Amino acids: CASMVSGAAYNEQFF.

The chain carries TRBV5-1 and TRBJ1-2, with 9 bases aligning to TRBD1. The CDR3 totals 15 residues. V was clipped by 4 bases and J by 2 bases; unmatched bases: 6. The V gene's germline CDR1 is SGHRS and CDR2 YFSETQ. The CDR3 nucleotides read TGCGCCAGCAGCGATTTACAGGGGGCGAACTATGGCTACACCTTC. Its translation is CASSDLQGANYGYTF.

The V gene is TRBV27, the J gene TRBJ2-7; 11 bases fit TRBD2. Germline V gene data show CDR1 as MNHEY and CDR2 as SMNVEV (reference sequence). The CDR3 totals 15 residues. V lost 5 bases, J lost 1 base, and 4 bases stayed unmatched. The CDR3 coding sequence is TGTGCCAGCAGTACCGGGACTAGCGGATCCTACGAGCAGTACTTC. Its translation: CASSTGTSGSYEQYF.

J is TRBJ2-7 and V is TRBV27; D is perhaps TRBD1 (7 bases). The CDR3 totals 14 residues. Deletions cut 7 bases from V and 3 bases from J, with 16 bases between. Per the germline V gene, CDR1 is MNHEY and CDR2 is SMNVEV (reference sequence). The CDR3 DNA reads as TGTGCCAGCACCGACGTCAGGGGGGACTACGAGCAGTACTTC. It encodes CASTDVRGDYEQYF.

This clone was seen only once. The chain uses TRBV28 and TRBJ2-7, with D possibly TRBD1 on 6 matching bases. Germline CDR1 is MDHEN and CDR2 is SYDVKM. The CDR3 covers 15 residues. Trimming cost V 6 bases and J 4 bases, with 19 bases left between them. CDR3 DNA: TGTGCCAGCAGCCATGGGACAATTTCTCAATACGAGCAGTACTTC. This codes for CASSHGTISQYEQYF.

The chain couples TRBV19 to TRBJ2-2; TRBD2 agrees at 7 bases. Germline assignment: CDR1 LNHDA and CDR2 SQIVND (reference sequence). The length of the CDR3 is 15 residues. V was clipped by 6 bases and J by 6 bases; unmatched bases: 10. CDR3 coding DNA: TGTGCCAGTAGCATCAGGCGGGAGTGGGCCGGGGAGCTGTTTTTT. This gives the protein CASSIRREWAGELFF.

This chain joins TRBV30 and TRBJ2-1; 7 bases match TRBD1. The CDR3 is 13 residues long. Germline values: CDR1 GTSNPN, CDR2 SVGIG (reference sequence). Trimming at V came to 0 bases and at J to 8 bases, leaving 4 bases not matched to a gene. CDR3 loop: CAWSVHRGDEQFF. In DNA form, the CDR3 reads TGTGCCTGGAGTGTACACAGGGGTGATGAGCAGTTCTTC. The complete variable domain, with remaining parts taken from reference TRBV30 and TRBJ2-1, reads SQTIHQWPATLVQPVGSPLSLECTVEGTSNPNLYWYRQAAGRGLQLLFYSVGIGQISSEVPQNLSASRPQDRQFILSSKKLLLSDSGFYLCAWSVHRGDEQFFGPGTRLTVL.

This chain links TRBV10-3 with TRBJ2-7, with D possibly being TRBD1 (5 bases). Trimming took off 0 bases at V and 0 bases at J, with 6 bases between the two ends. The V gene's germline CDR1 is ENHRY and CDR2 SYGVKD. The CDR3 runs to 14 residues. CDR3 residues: CAISESGDSYEQYF. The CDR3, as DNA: TGTGCCATCAGTGAGTCAGGGGACTCCTACGAGCAGTACTTC.

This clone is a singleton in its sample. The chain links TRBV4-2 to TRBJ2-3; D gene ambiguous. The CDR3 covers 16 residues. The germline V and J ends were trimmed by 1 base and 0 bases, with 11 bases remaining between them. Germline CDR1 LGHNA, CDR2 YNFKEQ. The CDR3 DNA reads TGTGCCAGCAGCCAAGTCGGGTCGATTAGCACAGATACGCAGTATTTT. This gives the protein CASSQVGSISTDTQYF.

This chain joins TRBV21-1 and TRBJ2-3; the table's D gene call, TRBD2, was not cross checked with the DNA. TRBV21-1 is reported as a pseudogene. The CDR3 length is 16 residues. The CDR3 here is CASSKVGGGGTDTQYF. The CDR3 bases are TGTGCCAGCAGCAAAGTTGGGGGAGGGGGCACAGATACGCAGTATTTT.

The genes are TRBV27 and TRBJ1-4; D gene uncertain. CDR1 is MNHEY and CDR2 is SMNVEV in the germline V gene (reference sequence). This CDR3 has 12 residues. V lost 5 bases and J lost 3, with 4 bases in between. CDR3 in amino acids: CASSPSNEKLFF. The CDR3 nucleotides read TGTGCCAGCAGTCCCTCTAATGAAAAACTGTTTTTT.

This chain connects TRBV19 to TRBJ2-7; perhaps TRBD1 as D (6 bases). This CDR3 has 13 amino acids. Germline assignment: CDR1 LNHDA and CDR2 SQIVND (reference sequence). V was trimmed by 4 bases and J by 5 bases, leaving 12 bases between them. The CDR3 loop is CASSKGVLHEQYF. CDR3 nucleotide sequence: TGTGCCAGTAGTAAGGGGGTTTTACACGAGCAGTACTTC.

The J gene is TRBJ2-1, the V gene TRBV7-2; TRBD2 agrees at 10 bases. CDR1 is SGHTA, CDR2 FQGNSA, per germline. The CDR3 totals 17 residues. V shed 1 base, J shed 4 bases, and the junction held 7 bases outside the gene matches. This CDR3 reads CASSLGQGLAKYNEQFF. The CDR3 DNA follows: TGTGCCAGCAGCTTAGGCCAGGGACTAGCGAAATACAATGAGCAGTTCTTC.

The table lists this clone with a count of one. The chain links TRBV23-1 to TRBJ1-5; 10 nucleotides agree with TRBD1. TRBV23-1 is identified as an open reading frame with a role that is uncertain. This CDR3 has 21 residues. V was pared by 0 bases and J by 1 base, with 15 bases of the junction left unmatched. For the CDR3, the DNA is TGCGCCAGCAGTCAATCCCCTATCCGGGACAGGGGAAACCTAAGCAATCAGCCCCAGCATTTT. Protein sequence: CASSQSPIRDRGNLSNQPQHF.

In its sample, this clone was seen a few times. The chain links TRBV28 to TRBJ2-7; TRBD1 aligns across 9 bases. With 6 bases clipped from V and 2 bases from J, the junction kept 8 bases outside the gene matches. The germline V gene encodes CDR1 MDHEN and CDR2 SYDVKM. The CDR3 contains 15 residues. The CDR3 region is CASRARQGDAYEQYF. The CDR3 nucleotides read TGTGCCAGCAGGGCTAGACAGGGGGACGCCTACGAGCAGTACTTC.

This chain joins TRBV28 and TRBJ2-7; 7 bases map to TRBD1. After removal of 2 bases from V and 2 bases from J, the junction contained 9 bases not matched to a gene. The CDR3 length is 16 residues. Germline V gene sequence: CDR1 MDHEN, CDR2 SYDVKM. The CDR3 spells CASSLLLTGRAYEQYF. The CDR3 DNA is TGTGCCAGCAGTTTACTTTTGACAGGGAGAGCCTACGAGCAGTACTTC.

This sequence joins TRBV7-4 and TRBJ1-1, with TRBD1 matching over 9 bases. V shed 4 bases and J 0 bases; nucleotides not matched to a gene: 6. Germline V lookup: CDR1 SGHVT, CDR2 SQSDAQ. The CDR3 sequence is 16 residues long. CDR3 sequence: CASSSDDRGMNTEAFF. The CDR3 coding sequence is TGTGCCAGCAGCTCGGATGACAGGGGGATGAACACTGAAGCTTTCTTT.

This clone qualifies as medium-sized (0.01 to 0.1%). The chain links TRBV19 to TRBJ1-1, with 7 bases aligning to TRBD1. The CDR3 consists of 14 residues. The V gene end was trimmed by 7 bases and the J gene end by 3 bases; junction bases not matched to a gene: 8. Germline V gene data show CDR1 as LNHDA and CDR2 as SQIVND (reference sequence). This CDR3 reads CASKWGRGYTEAFF. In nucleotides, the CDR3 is TGTGCCAGTAAGTGGGGCAGGGGGTACACTGAAGCTTTCTTT. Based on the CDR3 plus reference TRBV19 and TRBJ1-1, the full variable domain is DGGITQSPKYLFRKEGQNVTLSCEQNLNHDAMYWYRQDPGQGLRLIYYSQIVNDFQKGDIAEGYSVSREKKESFPLTVTSAQKNPTAFYLCASKWGRGYTEAFFGQGTRLTVV.

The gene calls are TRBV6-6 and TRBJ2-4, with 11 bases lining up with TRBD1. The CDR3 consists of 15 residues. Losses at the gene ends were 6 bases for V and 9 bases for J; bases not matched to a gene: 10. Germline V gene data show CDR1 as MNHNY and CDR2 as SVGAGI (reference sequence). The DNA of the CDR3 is TGTGCCAGCAGCGAAGGGACAGGGGGGGAGGGCATTCAGTACTTC. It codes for CASSEGTGGEGIQYF.

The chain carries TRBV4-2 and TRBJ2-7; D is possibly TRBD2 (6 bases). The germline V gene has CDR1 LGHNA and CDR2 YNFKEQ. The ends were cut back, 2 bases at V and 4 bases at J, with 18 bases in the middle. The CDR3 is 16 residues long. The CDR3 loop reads CASSQQSSGATYEQYF. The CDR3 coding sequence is TGTGCCAGCAGCCAACAATCCTCGGGAGCGACTTACGAGCAGTACTTC.

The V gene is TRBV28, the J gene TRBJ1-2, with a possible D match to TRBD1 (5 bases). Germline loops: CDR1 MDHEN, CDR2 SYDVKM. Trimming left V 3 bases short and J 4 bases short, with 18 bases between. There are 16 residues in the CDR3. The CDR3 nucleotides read TGTGCCAGCAGTTTCTCCCACCCTGACAGTTCCTATGGCTACACCTTC. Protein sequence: CASSFSHPDSSYGYTF.

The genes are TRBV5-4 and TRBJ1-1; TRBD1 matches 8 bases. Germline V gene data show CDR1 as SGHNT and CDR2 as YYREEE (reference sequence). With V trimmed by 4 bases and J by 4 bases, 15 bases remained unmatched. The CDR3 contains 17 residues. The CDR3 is CASSQGQGWLSTTEAFF. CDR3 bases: TGTGCCAGCAGCCAAGGACAGGGTTGGTTGAGTACCACTGAAGCTTTCTTT. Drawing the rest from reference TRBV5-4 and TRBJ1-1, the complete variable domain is ETGVTQSPTHLIKTRGQQVTLRCSSQSGHNTVSWYQQALGQGPQFIFQYYREEENGRGNFPPRFSGLQFPNYSSELNVNALELDDSALYLCASSQGQGWLSTTEAFFGQGTRLTVV.